The 26 T cell receptor beta chains below all came from one sample that was sequenced in a study of cytomegalovirus exposure and HLA in healthy donors. The study ran its PCR with 60 Vbeta and 13 Jbeta primers. Here immunoSEQ multiplex PCR was the method, and the copy in TCRdb shows in-frame clones only, minus some. The sample lists around 90,000 clones, over 65% seen once, with approximately 10% in the top ten. Sample: PBMCs. The receptors shown here come from a human donor in good health.

The rearrangement links TRBV4-2 to TRBJ2-1; TRBD1 agrees at 8 bases. Trimming at V came to 6 bases and at J to 7 bases, leaving 8 bases not matched to a gene. Germline values: CDR1 LGHNA, CDR2 YNFKEQ. The CDR3 runs 14 residues. The CDR3 DNA reads TGTGCCAGCAGTTCCGGACAGGGTGGTAATGAGCAGTTCTTC. It yields the protein CASSSGQGGNEQFF.

The chain carries TRBV7-6 and TRBJ2-2; TRBD1 agrees at 7 bases. CDR1 and CDR2 from the germline V gene are SGHVS and FNYEAQ. The CDR3 spans 16 residues. With V trimmed by 5 bases and J by 2 bases, 8 bases remained unmatched. Here the CDR3 reads CASSPWTGENTGELFF. In DNA, the CDR3 is TGTGCCAGCAGCCCCTGGACAGGTGAAAACACCGGGGAGCTGTTTTTT.

The sample holds one count of this clone. The V gene is TRBV15, the J gene TRBJ2-3; tentatively, D is TRBD2 (7 bases). From germline, CDR1 is LNHNV and CDR2 YYDKDF (reference sequence). CDR3 length: 17 amino acids. Trimming shortened V by 0 bases and J by 3 bases, and 16 bases separated the two germline ends. The CDR3 loop is CATSREKGGGSTDTQYF. The DNA of the CDR3 is TGTGCCACCAGCAGAGAGAAGGGGGGCGGGAGTACAGATACGCAGTATTTT.

The chain uses TRBV12-5 and TRBJ2-3, with 11 bases lining up with TRBD2. Germline trimming cut 0 bases from V and 2 bases from J; bases unmatched to any gene: 7. The CDR3 totals 18 residues. CDR1 LGHNT and CDR2 FRNRAP come from the germline V gene. The CDR3 DNA sequence: TGTGCTAGTGGTTTGGTACCGTTAGCGGGGGGGCACACAGATACGCAGTATTTT. As protein: CASGLVPLAGGHTDTQYF.

This clone was seen more than once but under ten times. The rearrangement joins TRBV5-1 to TRBJ2-7, with D maybe TRBD2 (5 bases). The CDR3 has 14 residues. Germline V CDR1 and CDR2: SGHRS, YFSETQ. The V end was cut by 1 base, the J end by 1 base, with 9 bases between. CDR3 coding DNA: TGCGCCAGCAGCTTGACGAGCGGTTCCTACGAGCAGTACTTC. Protein product: CASSLTSGSYEQYF.

The V call is TRBV5-6, the J call TRBJ2-5; D call uncertain. Germline assignment: CDR1 SGHDT and CDR2 YYEEEE. The CDR3 covers 16 residues. V gave up 1 base and J gave up 2 bases, with 15 bases separating them. The CDR3, as DNA: TGTGCCAGCAGCTTGTGGCCGAGCGACCTTCAAGAGACCCAGTACTTC. Translating it yields CASSLWPSDLQETQYF.

The chain is built from TRBV29-1 and TRBJ2-1, with TRBD2 matching 10 bases. Germline trimming cut 3 bases from V and 8 bases from J; bases unmatched to any gene: 7. There are 14 residues in the CDR3. The V gene's germline CDR1 is SQVTM and CDR2 ANQGSEA. Here the CDR3 DNA reads TGCAGCGTTGACCGTCCTAGCGGGAGCTATGAGCAGTTCTTC. This encodes CSVDRPSGSYEQFF.

The chain combines TRBV28 with TRBJ2-7; 11 nucleotides agree with TRBD1. V was pared by 5 bases and J by 6 bases, with 9 bases of the junction left unmatched. CDR1 and CDR2 from the germline V gene are MDHEN and SYDVKM. The CDR3 length is 15 residues. The CDR3 DNA follows: TGTGCCAGCAGTCCTTGGGGGACAGGGGGGATCGAGCAGTACTTC. Amino acid sequence: CASSPWGTGGIEQYF. The variable domain in full, completed from reference TRBV28 and TRBJ2-7, reads DVKVTQSSRYLVKRTGEKVFLECVQDMDHENMFWYRQDPGLGLRLIYFSYDVKMKEKGDIPEGYSVSREKKERFSLILESASTNQTSMYLCASSPWGTGGIEQYFGPGTRLTVT.

The J gene is TRBJ2-1, the V gene TRBV5-1; 10 nucleotides match TRBD1. CDR1 and CDR2 from the germline V gene are SGHRS and YFSETQ. The CDR3 has 16 amino acids. The V segment lost 0 bases and the J segment 7 bases; nucleotides outside the gene matches: 7. The CDR3 coding sequence is TGCGCCAGCAGCTTGGCAACGGGACAGGGGTCGAATGAGCAGTTCTTC. Its translation: CASSLATGQGSNEQFF.

This rearrangement joins TRBV13 to TRBJ2-7; a weak D match, TRBD2 (5 bases). This CDR3 spans 13 amino acids. Germline-derived CDR1 and CDR2 are PRHDT and FYEKMQ (reference sequence). The V end was cut by 5 bases, the J end by 2 bases, with 10 bases between. The CDR3 bases are TGTGCCAGCAGCCTGTCGGGGACCTACGAGCAGTACTTC. As protein: CASSLSGTYEQYF.

This clone was counted once. The genes are TRBV7-3 and TRBJ1-1, with 8 bases identical to TRBD1. Trimming took 4 bases from V and 6 from J; bases not matched to a gene: 4. CDR3 length equals 13 residues. The V gene's germline CDR1 is SGHTA and CDR2 FQGTGA. The CDR3 is CASSSTGDAEAFF. CDR3 bases: TGTGCCAGCAGCTCGACAGGGGACGCTGAAGCTTTCTTT.

Here the CDR3 DNA reads TGCGCCAGCAGCCGGACGACAGGGAGGGAGACCCAGTACTTC. Protein product: CASSRTTGRETQYF. This chain connects TRBV5-1 to TRBJ2-5, with D possibly TRBD1 on 7 matching bases. Trimming pared 4 bases from V and 5 bases from J, leaving 15 bases between. Per germline, CDR1 SGHRS and CDR2 YFSETQ. This CDR3 spans 14 amino acids. Full variable domain (missing parts from reference TRBV5-1 and TRBJ2-5): KAGVTQTPRYLIKTRGQQVTLSCSPISGHRSVSWYQQTPGQGLQFLFEYFSETQRNKGNFPGRFSGRQFSNSRSEMNVSTLELGDSALYLCASSRTTGRETQYFGPGTRLLVL.

The chain has TRBV7-2 and TRBJ1-3; perhaps TRBD1 as D (6 bases). The V end lost 0 bases, the J end lost 0 bases, and 15 bases lay between the germline ends. The CDR3 is 18 residues long. Germline V gene lookup returns CDR1 SGHTA and CDR2 FQGNSA. The CDR3 nucleotides read TGTGCCAGCAGCTTAGCTGGACAGACCTCCCTCTCTGGAAACACCATATATTTT. Encoded protein: CASSLAGQTSLSGNTIYF. Full variable domain (rest looked up from reference TRBV7-2 and TRBJ1-3): GAGVSQSPSNKVTEKGKDVELRCDPISGHTALYWYRQSLGQGLEFLIYFQGNSAPDKSGLPSDRFSAERTGGSVSTLTIQRTQQEDSAVYLCASSLAGQTSLSGNTIYFGEGSWLTVV.

The V gene is TRBV7-3, the J gene TRBJ2-1; a weak D match, TRBD2 (6 bases). Trimming left V 0 bases short and J 9 bases short, with 15 bases between. Looked up from germline, CDR1 is SGHTA and CDR2 is FQGTGA. This CDR3 is built from 15 residues. The CDR3 region has the DNA TGTGCCAGCAGCTTAACTGGGGGAGGCCCTAGTGAGCAGTTCTTC. It codes for CASSLTGGGPSEQFF.

The gene calls are TRBV18 and TRBJ2-7, with TRBD2 as a possible D gene (5 bases). The CDR3 has 14 amino acids. V was shortened by 3 bases and J by 2 bases, with 11 bases between the two germline ends. Germline CDR1 KGHSH, CDR2 LQKENI. CDR3 amino acids: CASSPWGEAYEQYF. In nucleotides, the CDR3 is TGTGCCAGCTCACCTTGGGGAGAAGCCTACGAGCAGTACTTC.

This clone appeared a single time. This chain links TRBV7-2 with TRBJ2-3; 7 bases align to TRBD2. J lost 2 bases, V lost 5 bases, and 7 bases had no gene match. The CDR3 consists of 15 residues. Germline CDR1 is SGHTA and CDR2 is FQGNSA. The CDR3 DNA is TGTGCCAGCAGCCTCTCAGCGGGAACCACAGATACGCAGTATTTT. Its protein product is CASSLSAGTTDTQYF.

The rearrangement links TRBV27 to TRBJ1-3, with 9 nucleotides matching TRBD1. The CDR3 loop spans 13 amino acids. J lost 8 bases, V lost 8 bases, and 7 bases had no gene match. Germline CDR1 and CDR2: MNHEY and SMNVEV (reference sequence). The CDR3 sequence is CASSTGGWDTIYF. CDR3 nucleotide sequence: TGTGCCAGCTCCACAGGGGGCTGGGACACCATATATTTT.

The J gene is TRBJ2-7, the V gene TRBV5-6, with D possibly matching TRBD1 (6 bases). Germline V gene data show CDR1 as SGHDT and CDR2 as YYEEEE. Trimming removed 3 bases from V and 2 bases from J, with 15 bases in between. The CDR3 is 15 amino acids. The CDR3 protein is CASSSPVAGAYEQYF. The CDR3 DNA follows: TGTGCCAGCAGCTCACCGGTGGCAGGGGCCTACGAGCAGTACTTC.

The chain joins TRBV9 to TRBJ1-1; D uncertain. Germline CDR1 SGDLS, CDR2 YYNGEE. The length of the CDR3 is 14 residues. V shed 2 bases and J shed 4 bases, with 12 bases lying between them. Here the CDR3 DNA reads TGTGCCAGCAGCGTGAGTGTGGGCAGCACTGAAGCTTTCTTT. This encodes CASSVSVGSTEAFF.

The V call is TRBV11-2, the J call TRBJ2-5, with TRBD1 as a possible D gene (5 bases). CDR3 size: 15 residues. Germline V lookup: CDR1 SGHAT, CDR2 FQNNGV. The germline V and J ends were trimmed by 1 base and 5 bases, with 14 bases remaining between them. CDR3 protein: CASSLGLRGIETQYF. CDR3 DNA sequence: TGTGCCAGCAGCTTAGGTCTTAGGGGAATCGAGACCCAGTACTTC.

V is TRBV4-3 and J is TRBJ1-6, with D tentatively TRBD1 (6 bases). The CDR3 loop spans 18 amino acids. Trimming cost V 0 bases and J 7 bases, with 19 bases left between them. Germline CDR1 reads LGHNA; CDR2 reads YSLEER. The CDR3 loop is CASSQDPLGGANNSPLHF. In DNA form, the CDR3 reads TGCGCCAGCAGCCAAGATCCGTTGGGGGGGGCAAACAATTCACCCCTCCACTTT.

V gene TRBV7-2 combines with J gene TRBJ1-1, with D tentatively TRBD1 (6 bases). V was shortened by 3 bases and J by 5 bases, with 10 bases between the two germline ends. The CDR3 covers 13 residues. Germline CDR1 is SGHTA and CDR2 is FQGNSA. The CDR3 nucleotides are TGTGCCAGCAGCTTTGGCAGGGGTACTGAAGCTTTCTTT. Protein product: CASSFGRGTEAFF. The full variable domain, with the rest looked up from reference TRBV7-2 and TRBJ1-1, is GAGVSQSPSNKVTEKGKDVELRCDPISGHTALYWYRQSLGQGLEFLIYFQGNSAPDKSGLPSDRFSAERTGGSVSTLTIQRTQQEDSAVYLCASSFGRGTEAFFGQGTRLTVV.

The chain carries TRBV27 and TRBJ1-5; perhaps TRBD1 as D (5 bases). The CDR3 sequence is 15 residues long. Germline V CDR1 and CDR2: MNHEY, SMNVEV (reference sequence). V lost 6 bases, J lost 1 base, and 13 bases lay in between. CDR3 coding DNA: TGTGCCAGCAGCAACTGGGGCAGAAGCAATCAGCCCCAGCATTTT. Translated: CASSNWGRSNQPQHF.

The chain uses TRBV14 and TRBJ1-1, with 11 bases aligning to TRBD1. CDR1 and CDR2 (germline): SGHDN, FVKESK. This CDR3 has 14 residues. V gave up 3 bases and J gave up 7 bases; unmatched junction bases: 4. The CDR3 is CASSHGTGGGEAFF. Here the CDR3 DNA reads TGTGCCAGCAGCCACGGGACAGGGGGTGGTGAAGCTTTCTTT.

This chain links TRBV4-1 with TRBJ2-5, with D tentatively TRBD2 (6 bases). The J call may be in error: the DNA end matches TRBJ2-7 better. This CDR3 comprises 17 residues. The germline gives CDR1 MGHRA, CDR2 YSYEKL. In DNA, the CDR3 is TGCGCCAGCAGCCAAGATGGGGTTAGCGGCAGCTCCTACGAGCAGTACTTC. It is translated as CASSQDGVSGSSYEQYF.

This chain uses TRBV15 with TRBJ2-7; 9 positions agree with TRBD2. The V segment lost 5 bases and the J segment 2 bases; nucleotides outside the gene matches: 10. Germline V gene lookup returns CDR1 LNHNV and CDR2 YYDKDF (reference sequence). The CDR3 extends over 16 amino acids. CDR3 nucleotides: TGTGCCACCAGCCGACCTGGCGGGAGGGGCACCTACGAGCAGTACTTC. It specifies CATSRPGGRGTYEQYF.